Below, 10 T cell receptor beta chains from the same sample are listed, as sequenced in a study of graft-versus-host responses after intestinal transplantation. Assay: immunoSEQ multiplex PCR; the TCRdb copy retains only in-frame clones and omits some. Among tens of thousands of clones listed, about 93% were seen once. The source material was PBMCs, sampled approximately four months after intestinal transplantation. These receptors all come from a human patient who received an intestinal transplant, so some T cells may come from the graft donor.

This clone was recorded only once. The chain employs TRBV2 and TRBJ2-7; 13 bases align to TRBD2. CDR1 and CDR2 (germline): SNHLY, FYNNEI. The V gene end was trimmed by 3 bases and the J gene end by 6 bases; junction bases not matched to a gene: 2. The CDR3 is 14 residues long. As DNA, the CDR3 is TGTGCCAGCAGTGAGGGACTAGCGGGGACCGAGCAGTACTTC. This encodes CASSEGLAGTEQYF.

The chain has TRBV9 and TRBJ2-7, with D unresolved. The ends were cut back, 5 bases at V and 4 bases at J, with 1 base in the middle. Germline V gene data show CDR1 as SGDLS and CDR2 as YYNGEE. The CDR3 loop spans 9 amino acids. CDR3: CASRYEQYF. The CDR3 DNA reads TGTGCCAGCAGGTACGAGCAGTACTTC.

This rearrangement joins TRBV11-1 to TRBJ2-7; maybe TRBD1 (6 bases). Germline CDR1 is SGHAT and CDR2 is FQDESV (reference sequence). The CDR3 loop spans 15 amino acids. V was pared by 5 bases and J by 3 bases, with 17 bases between. The CDR3 region is CASSPGRDRNYEQYF. As DNA, the CDR3 is TGTGCCAGCAGCCCCGGTCGCGACAGGAACTACGAGCAGTACTTC.

V gene TRBV11-3 combines with J gene TRBJ2-3; TRBD2 is a possible D gene (6 bases). The CDR3 is made up of 16 amino acids. Trimming cost V 4 bases and J 4 bases, with 18 bases left between them. The germline V gene encodes CDR1 SGHNT and CDR2 YENEEA. CDR3 residues: CASSSPGTSHSDTQYF. CDR3 nucleotide sequence: TGTGCCAGCAGCTCCCCCGGGACTTCACACTCAGATACGCAGTATTTT.

The V call is TRBV18, the J call TRBJ2-7; 8 bases line up with TRBD1. V was pared by 8 bases and J by 3 bases, with 6 bases of the junction left unmatched. CDR1 and CDR2 (germline): KGHSH, LQKENI. The CDR3 spans 13 residues. The CDR3 DNA reads TGTGCCAGCCGACAGGGGATAGACTACGAGCAGTACTTC. As protein: CASRQGIDYEQYF.

This clone was counted a single time. CDR3: CASSVAGGKAETQYF. The DNA of the CDR3 is TGTGCCAGCAGCGTAGCGGGGGGTAAAGCAGAGACCCAGTACTTC. V gene TRBV2 combines with J gene TRBJ2-5, with TRBD2 matching over 10 bases. Trimming cost V 6 bases and J 4 bases; bases outside gene matches: 8. The V gene's germline CDR1 is SNHLY and CDR2 FYNNEI. The CDR3 covers 15 residues.

V usage is TRBV4-2 and J usage is TRBJ2-1, with D perhaps assigned TRBD1 or TRBD2 (5 bases each). Germline CDR1 reads LGHNA; CDR2 reads YNFKEQ. This CDR3 spans 13 amino acids. V shed 0 bases and J shed 9 bases, with 9 bases lying between them. The CDR3 DNA is TGTGCCAGCAGCCAAGAGGGGGAAAGTGAGCAGTTCTTC. It yields the protein CASSQEGESEQFF.

V usage is TRBV2 and J usage is TRBJ1-1; the D gene is possibly TRBD1 (5 bases). Germline assignment: CDR1 SNHLY and CDR2 FYNNEI. The V and J ends lost 4 bases and 4 bases respectively, with 16 bases between them. The CDR3 is 15 residues long. The CDR3 DNA sequence: TGTGCCAGCAGTGTGACGGTTGGGGGAATCACTGAAGCTTTCTTT. Translated, it gives CASSVTVGGITEAFF.

This chain joins TRBV28 and TRBJ2-5; 9 nucleotides agree with TRBD2. The CDR3 is made up of 16 amino acids. CDR1 is MDHEN, CDR2 SYDVKM, per germline. J gave up 5 bases and V 7 bases, and 14 bases lay outside the gene matches. The CDR3 region has the DNA TGTGCCAGCACCTTAGGAGGAGCGGGAGGCACCGAGACCCAGTACTTC. This translates into CASTLGGAGGTETQYF. Full variable domain (rest looked up from reference TRBV28 and TRBJ2-5): DVKVTQSSRYLVKRTGEKVFLECVQDMDHENMFWYRQDPGLGLRLIYFSYDVKMKEKGDIPEGYSVSREKKERFSLILESASTNQTSMYLCASTLGGAGGTETQYFGPGTRLLVL.

The rearrangement joins TRBV28 to TRBJ2-5; D may be TRBD2 (7 bases). Germline V gene data show CDR1 as MDHEN and CDR2 as SYDVKM. V shed 5 bases and J shed 4 bases, with 17 bases lying between them. The CDR3 has 15 residues. The CDR3 region has the DNA TGTGCCAGCAGTACCCCTAGGGGGGGGATAGAGACCCAGTACTTC. Translated, it gives CASSTPRGGIETQYF.